This T cell receptor beta chain was retrieved from a study of T cells after yellow fever vaccination. At the level of the study: Researchers used SMART-Seq v4 Ultra Low Input to prepare fractions that had low cell numbers. Broader study findings: In post-booster samples, most primary-vaccination clones reappeared (approximately 97% CD4, roughly 88% CD8).

A single record per CDR3 protein comes from TCRdb applying MiXCR to the 5' RACE reads. The sample contains 100,000 to 150,000 distinct CDR3 sequences, 7.5% to 10% of which appear only once. This clonotype was counted only a few times. The antigen remains undetermined. Between the trimmed V and J ends, which lost 3 bases and 4 bases, there was a span of 16 bases. Germline loops: CDR1 SEHNR, CDR2 FQNEAQ (reference sequence). The CDR3 runs to 16 residues. The input for sequencing was CD8+ T cells sorted from PBMCs, taken on the day of the yellow fever booster vaccination. This TCR came from a man aged 18 to 29 who received the YFV17D yellow fever vaccine. The chain is built from TRBV7-9 and TRBJ2-1; D uncertain. The CDR3 protein is CASSLQNRASYNEQFF. The CDR3 region has the DNA TGTGCCAGCAGCTTGCAGAATCGAGCTTCATACAATGAGCAGTTCTTC.